This TCR beta chain was documented in a study of OX40 agonist ivuxolimab in advanced cancers. The study, taken as a whole, reports: With doses of 0.1 to 3.0 mg/kg, CD4+ and CD8+ blood T cells had undergone clonal expansion by week 6.

Worth noting for this clone: No antigen is known for it.

The CDR3 is 17 residues long. Germline-derived CDR1 and CDR2 are SGHRS and YFSETQ. V was clipped by 0 bases and J by 3 bases, with 17 bases between them. Clones were sequenced by immunoSEQ multiplex PCR, and TCRdb holds only the in-frame ones, with some missing. The sample has about 46,000 clones, around 81% seen once. This material consisted of CD4+ or CD8+ T cells sorted from blood, taken in a trial of the OX40 agonist ivuxolimab. The TCR was taken from an adult with an advanced solid tumor such as melanoma, head and neck, liver or kidney cancer. The genes are TRBV5-1 and TRBJ2-3, with D maybe TRBD2 (6 bases). CDR3 DNA sequence: TGCGCCAGCAGCTTGGCGGTAGTGGGGGGTTCGACAGATACGCAGTATTTT. Amino acid sequence: CASSLAVVGGSTDTQYF. Combining the CDR3 with reference TRBV5-1 and TRBJ2-3 gives the whole variable domain KAGVTQTPRYLIKTRGQQVTLSCSPISGHRSVSWYQQTPGQGLQFLFEYFSETQRNKGNFPGRFSGRQFSNSRSEMNVSTLELGDSALYLCASSLAVVGGSTDTQYFGPGTRLTVL.